Each of the 32 T cell receptor beta chains below was sequenced from the same sample in a study of OX40 agonist ivuxolimab in advanced cancers. Produced via immunoSEQ multiplex PCR; TCRdb's table is partial and in-frame only. The sample has approximately 56,000 clones; 80% to 90% are singletons. The material sequenced was CD4+ or CD8+ T cells sorted from blood, taken in a trial of the OX40 agonist ivuxolimab. These receptors originate from an adult with an advanced solid tumor such as melanoma, head and neck, liver or kidney cancer.

The J gene is TRBJ2-1, the V gene TRBV7-6; 9 nucleotides align to TRBD2. This CDR3 has 16 amino acids. Trimming removed 3 bases from V and 4 bases from J; junction bases left unmatched: 7. The germline gives CDR1 SGHVS, CDR2 FNYEAQ. CDR3 region: CASSLAGGDDYNEQFF. For the CDR3, the DNA is TGTGCCAGCAGCTTGGCGGGGGGGGACGATTACAATGAGCAGTTCTTC. The full variable domain, with the rest looked up from reference TRBV7-6 and TRBJ2-1, is GAGVSQSPRYKVTKRGQDVALRCDPISGHVSLYWYRQALGQGPEFLTYFNYEAQQDKSGLPNDRFSAERPEGSISTLTIQRTEQRDSAMYRCASSLAGGDDYNEQFFGPGTRLTVL.

The chain is built from TRBV4-2 and TRBJ1-2, with D tentatively TRBD1 (6 bases). This CDR3 has 17 amino acids. Trimming stripped 4 bases from V and 8 bases from J, with 26 bases between. Germline V gene sequence: CDR1 LGHNA, CDR2 YNFKEQ. The CDR3, as DNA: TGTGCCAGCAGCCCTCAAGAGCGGGACGGGGGGCTGGGGGGCTACACCTTC. It is translated as CASSPQERDGGLGGYTF.

The J gene is TRBJ2-3, the V gene TRBV11-2; 9 nucleotides line up with TRBD2. After removal of 0 bases from V and 6 bases from J, the junction contained 4 bases not matched to a gene. This CDR3 region has 15 residues. Germline V gene data show CDR1 as SGHAT and CDR2 as FQNNGV. CDR3 DNA: TGTGCCAGCAGCTTAGAGGCGGGGGGGCGCGATACGCAGTATTTT. Amino acids: CASSLEAGGRDTQYF. The complete variable domain, with remaining parts taken from reference TRBV11-2 and TRBJ2-3, reads EAGVAQSPRYKIIEKRQSVAFWCNPISGHATLYWYQQILGQGPKLLIQFQNNGVVDDSQLPKDRFSAERLKGVDSTLKIQPAKLEDSAVYLCASSLEAGGRDTQYFGPGTRLTVL.

This clone was observed a single time. The rearrangement uses TRBV4-1 and TRBJ2-5; 9 bases match TRBD2. There are 18 residues in the CDR3. J gave up 5 bases and V 0 bases, and 13 bases lay outside the gene matches. Germline values: CDR1 MGHRA, CDR2 YSYEKL. The CDR3 loop reads CASSQDVGGGAFVETQYF. In DNA, the CDR3 is TGCGCCAGCAGCCAAGATGTGGGCGGGGGGGCCTTTGTTGAGACCCAGTACTTC.

The chain has TRBV7-9 and TRBJ2-5, with D unclear. Trimming pared 5 bases from V and 1 base from J, leaving 17 bases between. The CDR3 loop spans 16 amino acids. Germline CDR1 reads SEHNR; CDR2 reads FQNEAQ (reference sequence). The CDR3 is CASSLPIEIPQETQYF. The CDR3 DNA reads as TGTGCCAGCAGCCTACCTATAGAAATACCCCAAGAGACCCAGTACTTC.

V is TRBV13 and J is TRBJ2-7, with 10 bases matching TRBD1. Germline V gene sequence: CDR1 PRHDT, CDR2 FYEKMQ (reference sequence). V trimming: 0 bases; J trimming: 5 bases; junction bases outside the gene matches: 4. The CDR3 extends over 15 amino acids. This chain's CDR3 is CASSLGGTGEDEQYF. The DNA for the CDR3 is TGTGCCAGCAGCTTAGGGGGGACAGGGGAAGACGAGCAGTACTTC.

J is TRBJ2-2 and V is TRBV4-1; D may be TRBD1 (6 bases). Trimming shortened V by 5 bases and J by 1 base, and 14 bases separated the two germline ends. Germline V gene sequence: CDR1 MGHRA, CDR2 YSYEKL. This CDR3 region has 16 residues. The DNA for the CDR3 is TGCGCCAGCAGCTACAAGGGACACGTGAACACCGGGGAGCTGTTTTTT. It is translated as CASSYKGHVNTGELFF.

The rearrangement uses TRBV7-9 and TRBJ2-7; D perhaps matches TRBD1 (6 bases). CDR3 size: 12 residues. Deletions cut 6 bases from V and 5 bases from J, with 11 bases between. Germline V gene lookup returns CDR1 SEHNR and CDR2 FQNEAQ (reference sequence). CDR3 nucleotide sequence: TGTGCCAGCAGGGTAGGGGGTAACGAGCAGTACTTC. Translating it yields CASRVGGNEQYF.

This clone was counted between two and nine times. This chain links TRBV15 with TRBJ1-6; D may be TRBD1 (5 bases). Germline V lookup: CDR1 LNHNV, CDR2 YYDKDF (reference sequence). The CDR3 has 14 amino acids. Deletions cut 8 bases from V and 7 bases from J, with 15 bases between. In DNA form, the CDR3 reads TGTGCCACCGAGGAGGGGCGCGGGAATTCACCCCTCCACTTT. This gives the protein CATEEGRGNSPLHF.

This clone was observed a handful of times. The junction departs from the called germline gene at one end, perhaps through a read error. This chain uses TRBV2 with TRBJ2-2; a possible D gene is TRBD1 (6 bases). Germline loops: CDR1 SNHLY, CDR2 FYNNEI. This CDR3 has 13 residues. In DNA, the CDR3 is TGTGCCAGCAGTCCCCGGGACACCCGGGAGCTGTTTTTT. Encoded protein: CASSPRDTRELFF.

The J gene is TRBJ1-5, the V gene TRBV30, with 7 bases aligning to TRBD1. Trimming took 0 bases from V and 2 from J; bases not matched to a gene: 1. The CDR3 is 14 residues long. Germline V gives CDR1 GTSNPN, CDR2 SVGIG (reference sequence). This CDR3 reads CAWSVGQGNQPQHF. The CDR3 region has the DNA TGTGCCTGGAGTGTTGGACAGGGCAATCAGCCCCAGCATTTT.

Here the CDR3 DNA reads TGTGCCACCAGCAGGGTTACCACAGGGTTTGAAGCTTTCTTT. Translated: CATSRVTTGFEAFF. This chain connects TRBV15 to TRBJ1-1; D possibly corresponds to TRBD1 (6 bases). Germline loops: CDR1 LNHNV, CDR2 YYDKDF (reference sequence). Trimming stripped 3 bases from V and 7 bases from J, with 15 bases between. This CDR3 contains 14 residues.

V gene TRBV5-6 combines with J gene TRBJ1-2; 7 bases are shared with TRBD1. The germline V gene encodes CDR1 SGHDT and CDR2 YYEEEE. V gave up 6 bases and J gave up 4 bases; unmatched junction bases: 6. This CDR3 is built from 13 residues. The CDR3 DNA follows: TGTGCCAGCACCTGGACAGGCGGCTATGGCTACACCTTC. Translating it yields CASTWTGGYGYTF.

The chain carries TRBV4-1 and TRBJ1-4; D is unclear. From germline, CDR1 is MGHRA and CDR2 YSYEKL. This CDR3 has 16 residues. The ends were cut back, 0 bases at V and 8 bases at J, with 16 bases in the middle. The CDR3 reads CASSQEEEGDDEKLFF. The CDR3 DNA follows: TGCGCCAGCAGCCAAGAAGAGGAAGGCGACGACGAAAAACTGTTTTTT.

The chain has TRBV7-7 and TRBJ2-6; D perhaps matches TRBD2 (5 bases). CDR1 and CDR2 from the germline V gene are SSHAT and FNYEAQ (reference sequence). The CDR3 is 18 residues long. V lost 5 bases and J 5 bases, leaving 22 bases between the germline ends. CDR3 DNA sequence: TGTGCCAGCAGCCGACGGGATAAGCCACAAAGTCGGGCCAACGTCCTGACTTTC. Translation gives CASSRRDKPQSRANVLTF.

CDR3 protein: CASSVGGGSGNTIYF. For the CDR3, the DNA is TGTGCCAGCAGCGTAGGGGGAGGGTCTGGAAACACCATATATTTT. V and J are TRBV9 and TRBJ1-3, with D unclear. The CDR3 has 15 residues. V lost 0 bases to trimming and J lost 1 base, with 8 bases between them. CDR1 is SGDLS and CDR2 is YYNGEE in the germline V gene.

This clone was seen a few times. This sequence joins TRBV9 and TRBJ2-5; D uncertain. The germline CDR1 and CDR2 sequences are SGDLS and YYNGEE. V shed 0 bases and J shed 9 bases, with 6 bases lying between them. The CDR3 extends over 11 amino acids. The CDR3 loop is CASSVVRSQYF. In DNA form, the CDR3 reads TGTGCCAGCAGCGTAGTCAGGTCCCAGTACTTC.

The J gene is TRBJ1-3, the V gene TRBV5-1; TRBD1 matches at 7 bases. Losses at the gene ends were 0 bases for V and 0 bases for J; bases not matched to a gene: 6. Germline V gene lookup returns CDR1 SGHRS and CDR2 YFSETQ. The CDR3 sequence is 17 residues long. The CDR3 loop is CASSLGTGADSGNTIYF. For the CDR3, the DNA is TGCGCCAGCAGCTTGGGCACAGGGGCCGACTCTGGAAACACCATATATTTT.

This sequence joins TRBV7-6 and TRBJ2-7; 7 positions match TRBD2. With V trimmed by 6 bases and J by 9 bases, 8 bases remained unmatched. This CDR3 has 12 residues. CDR1 is SGHVS and CDR2 is FNYEAQ in the germline V gene. The DNA for the CDR3 is TGTGCCAGCAGGAGGGCGGGGGAAGGGCAGTACTTC. Translating gives CASRRAGEGQYF.

V usage is TRBV27 and J usage is TRBJ1-1; 8 bases agree with TRBD1. V lost 1 base, J lost 0 bases, and 4 bases stayed unmatched. The CDR3 length is 16 residues. CDR1 and CDR2 from the germline V gene are MNHEY and SMNVEV (reference sequence). CDR3 coding DNA: TGTGCCAGCAGTTTATGGGCAGGGGGCATGAACACTGAAGCTTTCTTT. Translated: CASSLWAGGMNTEAFF.

This chain joins TRBV7-2 and TRBJ2-3, with D hard to call. The CDR3 length is 13 residues. V dropped 2 bases and J dropped 5 bases, with 8 bases sitting between them. From germline, CDR1 is SGHTA and CDR2 FQGNSA. The CDR3 loop reads CASSLLEEDTQYF. The CDR3, as DNA: TGTGCCAGCAGCTTACTAGAAGAAGATACGCAGTATTTT.

J is TRBJ1-2 and V is TRBV5-4; 7 bases agree with TRBD1. Unmatched junction bases numbered 6, after V lost 4 bases and J lost 6 bases. The CDR3 consists of 13 residues. Germline V gives CDR1 SGHNT, CDR2 YYREEE (reference sequence). CDR3 region: CASSEGQLNGYTF. The CDR3 DNA is TGTGCCAGCAGCGAGGGACAGCTTAATGGCTACACCTTC.

The chain is built from TRBV4-3 and TRBJ1-2; 8 nucleotides agree with TRBD1. With 0 bases clipped from V and 4 bases from J, the junction kept 4 bases outside the gene matches. The CDR3 extends over 15 amino acids. The germline CDR1 and CDR2 sequences are LGHNA and YSLEER. CDR3 residues: CASSQEQGVVYGYTF. The CDR3, as DNA: TGCGCCAGCAGCCAAGAACAGGGGGTCGTCTATGGCTACACCTTC.

The CDR3 spells CASSFIGYNEQFF. The CDR3 nucleotides are TGTGCCAGCAGTTTTATAGGGTACAATGAGCAGTTCTTC. The chain employs TRBV27 and TRBJ2-1; no clear D gene. V was trimmed by 3 bases and J by 4 bases, leaving 7 bases between them. CDR1 and CDR2 (germline): MNHEY, SMNVEV (reference sequence). The CDR3 consists of 13 residues.

This CDR3 is CASSSWTGETQYF. The CDR3 DNA reads as TGCGCCAGCAGCTCGTGGACAGGGGAGACCCAGTACTTC. This chain connects TRBV5-1 to TRBJ2-5; 8 bases agree with TRBD1. CDR1 is SGHRS and CDR2 is YFSETQ in the germline V gene. The CDR3 loop spans 13 amino acids. The junction had 3 bases not matched to a gene; V was cut back by 3 bases and J by 5 bases.

Only one count was recorded for this clone. The same CDR3 also results from other DNA sequences found in this sample. The chain couples TRBV13 to TRBJ2-7; D is unclear. In germline, CDR1 is PRHDT, CDR2 FYEKMQ (reference sequence). With 8 bases removed from V and 1 base from J, the gap between germline ends came to 6 bases. This CDR3 has 11 amino acids. The CDR3 sequence is CASSSSYEQYF. The CDR3 nucleotides are TGTGCCAGCTCCAGTTCCTACGAGCAGTACTTC.

The chain uses TRBV5-1 and TRBJ1-1; a weak D match, TRBD1 (5 bases). With 1 base removed from V and 3 bases from J, the gap between germline ends came to 7 bases. The CDR3 is 13 residues long. Germline CDR1 and CDR2: SGHRS and YFSETQ. The CDR3 DNA follows: TGCGCCAGCAGCTTGTCAGGGTACACTGAAGCTTTCTTT. Translation gives CASSLSGYTEAFF. Full variable domain (missing parts from reference TRBV5-1 and TRBJ1-1): KAGVTQTPRYLIKTRGQQVTLSCSPISGHRSVSWYQQTPGQGLQFLFEYFSETQRNKGNFPGRFSGRQFSNSRSEMNVSTLELGDSALYLCASSLSGYTEAFFGQGTRLTVV.

J is TRBJ2-5 and V is TRBV28, with TRBD2 matching 11 bases. The CDR3 is 17 residues long. The germline V gene encodes CDR1 MDHEN and CDR2 SYDVKM. V lost 3 bases to trimming and J lost 1 base; unmatched junction nucleotides: 7. CDR3 bases: TGTGCCAGCAGTTTGCACCCCCTAGCGGGGGGCCAAGAGACCCAGTACTTC. Encoded protein: CASSLHPLAGGQETQYF.

This clone was detected many times. The chain uses TRBV30 and TRBJ1-2; 8 bases map to TRBD1. There are 13 residues in the CDR3. The ends lost 3 bases at V and 6 bases at J; junction bases unmatched: 6. CDR1 is GTSNPN and CDR2 is SVGIG in the germline V gene (reference sequence). This CDR3 reads CAWRTGTGDGYTF. The DNA of the CDR3 is TGTGCCTGGAGAACCGGGACAGGAGATGGCTACACCTTC.

The chain has TRBV7-2 and TRBJ1-6; TRBD1 might be the D (5 bases). This CDR3 comprises 13 residues. V gave up 2 bases and J gave up 10 bases, with 9 bases separating them. The germline V gene has CDR1 SGHTA and CDR2 FQGNSA. CDR3 nucleotide sequence: TGTGCCAGCAGCTTACAGGGAGGCTCACCCCTCCACTTT. Its translation is CASSLQGGSPLHF. The variable domain in full, completed from reference TRBV7-2 and TRBJ1-6, reads GAGVSQSPSNKVTEKGKDVELRCDPISGHTALYWYRQSLGQGLEFLIYFQGNSAPDKSGLPSDRFSAERTGGSVSTLTIQRTQQEDSAVYLCASSLQGGSPLHFGNGTRLTVT.

On this clone: The sample holds other DNA sequences that translate to the same CDR3. The rearrangement uses TRBV19 and TRBJ1-1; D is possibly TRBD1 (5 bases). Per germline, CDR1 LNHDA and CDR2 SQIVND (reference sequence). Between the trimmed V and J ends, which lost 1 base and 4 bases, there was a span of 7 bases. The CDR3 is 13 residues long. The CDR3 here is CASSIGRGTEAFF. CDR3 in DNA: TGTGCCAGTAGTATAGGTAGGGGCACTGAAGCTTTCTTT.

The rearrangement joins TRBV9 to TRBJ2-2; the D gene is possibly TRBD1 (6 bases). V dropped 2 bases and J dropped 5 bases, with 13 bases sitting between them. Germline CDR1 SGDLS, CDR2 YYNGEE. There are 15 residues in the CDR3. In DNA, the CDR3 is TGTGCCAGCAGCGTTGGGCAGGGGCGGACCGGGGAGCTGTTTTTT. It is translated as CASSVGQGRTGELFF.